Shown below are 32 T cell receptor beta chains from a single sample sequenced in a study of cytomegalovirus exposure and HLA in healthy donors. PCR employed 60 Vbeta and 13 Jbeta primers. TCRdb's copy holds only in-frame clones and misses some; the assay was immunoSEQ multiplex PCR. The sample lists hundreds of thousands of clones, around 80% occurring once. The specimen was PBMCs. These receptors were obtained from a man aged 30 to 39 in good health and CMV-seronegative.

The J gene is TRBJ1-1, the V gene TRBV6-1; TRBD1 might be the D (6 bases). The CDR3 consists of 15 residues. Per germline, CDR1 MNHNS and CDR2 SASEGT. V gave up 6 bases and J gave up 0 bases, with 14 bases separating them. The CDR3 nucleotides read TGTGCCAGCAGGAGATCAAGGGACATGAACACTGAAGCTTTCTTT. Translation gives CASRRSRDMNTEAFF.

The J gene is TRBJ1-3, the V gene TRBV4-1; D not resolved. In germline, CDR1 is MGHRA, CDR2 YSYEKL. Trimming removed 2 bases from V and 3 bases from J, with 11 bases in between. There are 15 residues in the CDR3. DNA for the CDR3: TGCGCCAGCAGCCAATGGATGGGAGGTGGAAACACCATATATTTT. Translating it yields CASSQWMGGGNTIYF.

The rearrangement links TRBV4-1 to TRBJ1-6, with D unclear. This CDR3 comprises 18 residues. Germline V gene sequence: CDR1 MGHRA, CDR2 YSYEKL. Deletions cut 1 base from V and 5 bases from J, with 18 bases between. CDR3 residues: CASSQVAPGGLHNSPLHF. CDR3 bases: TGCGCCAGCAGCCAAGTGGCACCTGGTGGCTTACATAATTCACCCCTCCACTTT.

CDR3 sequence reads: CASSADSYSPLHF. DNA for the CDR3: TGTGCCAGCAGTGCAGACTCATATTCACCCCTCCACTTT. The chain links TRBV6-1 to TRBJ1-6, with D unresolved. The CDR3 loop spans 13 amino acids. Per germline, CDR1 MNHNS and CDR2 SASEGT. With 4 bases removed from V and 8 bases from J, the gap between germline ends came to 9 bases.

This chain connects TRBV2 to TRBJ1-3; D remains unclear. The CDR3 totals 15 residues. V was trimmed by 6 bases and J by 0 bases, leaving 12 bases between them. The germline CDR1 and CDR2 sequences are SNHLY and FYNNEI. The CDR3 DNA sequence: TGTGCCAGCAGCCCCGATCGGAGCTCTGGAAACACCATATATTTT. Its protein product is CASSPDRSSGNTIYF.

V usage is TRBV13 and J usage is TRBJ2-7, with a weak D call TRBD1 (6 bases). The CDR3 consists of 15 residues. Between the trimmed V and J ends, which lost 1 base and 3 bases, there was a span of 13 bases. Germline V CDR1 and CDR2: PRHDT, FYEKMQ (reference sequence). CDR3 sequence (DNA): TGTGCCAGCAGCTTAGCTTTGGCAGGGGACTACGAGCAGTACTTC. This gives the protein CASSLALAGDYEQYF.

The rearrangement links TRBV15 to TRBJ2-3, with 9 nucleotides matching TRBD2. The junction had 11 bases not matched to a gene; V was cut back by 0 bases and J by 4 bases. The CDR3 loop spans 18 amino acids. CDR1 is LNHNV, CDR2 YYDKDF, per germline (reference sequence). This chain's CDR3 is CATSRDPGTSIFADTQYF. The CDR3 DNA is TGTGCCACCAGCAGAGATCCCGGGACTAGCATCTTCGCAGATACGCAGTATTTT.

The rearrangement joins TRBV11-2 to TRBJ2-7, with 7 nucleotides matching TRBD1. The CDR3 sequence is 14 residues long. With V trimmed by 3 bases and J by 3 bases, 5 bases remained unmatched. Germline-derived CDR1 and CDR2 are SGHAT and FQNNGV. The chain's CDR3 is CASSFGTAFYEQYF. The CDR3 nucleotides are TGTGCCAGCAGCTTTGGGACAGCCTTCTACGAGCAGTACTTC.

Only a few counts were recorded for this clone. The chain recombines TRBV28 with TRBJ2-3; 7 nucleotides agree with TRBD2. CDR1 is MDHEN and CDR2 is SYDVKM in the germline V gene. The CDR3 is made up of 15 amino acids. The V and J ends lost 1 base and 1 base, in that order; junction bases with no gene match: 2. In DNA, the CDR3 is TGTGCCAGCAGTTTATACAGCGGGGGCACAGATACGCAGTATTTT. Translation gives CASSLYSGGTDTQYF.

The V gene is TRBV4-3, the J gene TRBJ2-1; 10 positions match TRBD2. The CDR3 sequence is 18 residues long. With 0 bases clipped from V and 6 bases from J, the junction kept 11 bases outside the gene matches. Per germline, CDR1 LGHNA and CDR2 YSLEER. The CDR3 DNA sequence: TGCGCCAGCAGCCAAGAGGGTCAACTAGCGGGGCTGGGCAATGAGCAGTTCTTC. Translated, it gives CASSQEGQLAGLGNEQFF.

The chain couples TRBV28 to TRBJ1-1; TRBD1 aligns across 8 bases. CDR3 length equals 14 residues. V was pared by 5 bases and J by 1 base, with 3 bases of the junction left unmatched. Germline lookup yields CDR1 MDHEN and CDR2 SYDVKM. The CDR3 DNA follows: TGTGCCAGCAGTCCGGGGACAGGGAACACTGAAGCTTTCTTT. Translation: CASSPGTGNTEAFF.

The chain recombines TRBV10-1 with TRBJ2-5, with a weak D call TRBD1 (5 bases). This CDR3 has 15 residues. V dropped 2 bases and J dropped 5 bases, with 15 bases sitting between them. Per the germline V gene, CDR1 is WNHNN and CDR2 is SYGVQD (reference sequence). The CDR3 here is CASSETGPFEETQYF. In DNA, the CDR3 is TGCGCCAGCAGTGAGACAGGTCCCTTTGAGGAGACCCAGTACTTC.

This clone was observed a handful of times. This chain uses TRBV6-1 with TRBJ2-3; possibly TRBD2 for D (6 bases). CDR1 MNHNS and CDR2 SASEGT come from the germline V gene. Trimming removed 4 bases from V and 1 base from J, with 12 bases in between. This CDR3 is built from 15 residues. In nucleotides, the CDR3 is TGTGCCAGCAGTGTTCGGGGCGGGGGCACAGATACGCAGTATTTT. Translation: CASSVRGGGTDTQYF.

This sequence joins TRBV9 and TRBJ2-3; 8 nucleotides line up with TRBD2. The CDR3 is 15 amino acids. V shed 6 bases and J 2 bases; nucleotides not matched to a gene: 8. Germline V gene sequence: CDR1 SGDLS, CDR2 YYNGEE. As DNA, the CDR3 is TGTGCCAGCAACGGGCGGGGGGATACCACAGATACGCAGTATTTT. It specifies CASNGRGDTTDTQYF.

In nucleotides, the CDR3 is TGCGCCAGCAGCTTGGAGGGGTATGACAATCAGCCCCAGCATTTT. Protein: CASSLEGYDNQPQHF. The chain combines TRBV5-1 with TRBJ1-5; the D gene is possibly TRBD1 (5 bases). CDR3 length: 15 amino acids. CDR1 is SGHRS and CDR2 is YFSETQ in the germline V gene. Trimming stripped 0 bases from V and 3 bases from J, with 10 bases between.

The genes are TRBV13 and TRBJ2-1; D may be TRBD2 (5 bases). Trimming shortened V by 4 bases and J by 7 bases, and 14 bases separated the two germline ends. Germline-derived CDR1 and CDR2 are PRHDT and FYEKMQ (reference sequence). The CDR3 runs to 14 residues. In DNA, the CDR3 is TGTGCCAGCAGCTCACCAGGAGGAGGTAATGAGCAGTTCTTC. Translating it yields CASSSPGGGNEQFF. Full variable domain (missing parts from reference TRBV13 and TRBJ2-1): AAGVIQSPRHLIKEKRETATLKCYPIPRHDTVYWYQQGPGQDPQFLISFYEKMQSDKGSIPDRFSAQQFSDYHSELNMSSLELGDSALYFCASSSPGGGNEQFFGPGTRLTVL.

This clone was seen only a few times. The chain employs TRBV9 and TRBJ2-2, with D possibly matching TRBD1 (5 bases). Germline V gene lookup returns CDR1 SGDLS and CDR2 YYNGEE. V shed 0 bases and J shed 2 bases, with 23 bases lying between them. This CDR3 has 20 residues. This chain's CDR3 is CASSVDPADRHNKNTGELFF. CDR3 coding DNA: TGTGCCAGCAGCGTAGACCCAGCAGACAGACACAACAAAAACACCGGGGAGCTGTTTTTT.

For the CDR3, the DNA is TGTGCCAGCAGTCCTCGGGTCGGAGAGACCCAGTACTTC. Translation: CASSPRVGETQYF. The gene calls are TRBV6-6 and TRBJ2-5; D is undetermined. The V gene's germline CDR1 is MNHNY and CDR2 SVGAGI (reference sequence). With 5 bases removed from V and 4 bases from J, the gap between germline ends came to 11 bases. The CDR3 runs to 13 residues.

As DNA, the CDR3 is TGTGCCAGCAGCTTGGTAGGGGGCGACACCGGGGAGCTGTTTTTT. Protein: CASSLVGGDTGELFF. The gene calls are TRBV5-6 and TRBJ2-2; TRBD1 aligns across 7 bases. The CDR3 extends over 15 amino acids. Germline trimming cut 0 bases from V and 3 bases from J; bases unmatched to any gene: 2. Germline CDR1 reads SGHDT; CDR2 reads YYEEEE.

V and J are TRBV6-5 and TRBJ2-7; TRBD2 matches 10 bases. The junction had 12 bases not matched to a gene; V was cut back by 6 bases and J by 7 bases. The CDR3 length is 15 residues. Germline V lookup: CDR1 MNHEY, CDR2 SVGAGI. The CDR3, as DNA: TGTGCCAGCAGCGACAATATACTAGCGGGGTTTGAGCAGTACTTC. Translating gives CASSDNILAGFEQYF.

This sequence joins TRBV30 and TRBJ1-4; 7 bases match TRBD1. The germline CDR1 and CDR2 sequences are GTSNPN and SVGIG (reference sequence). The CDR3 contains 16 residues. V gave up 0 bases and J gave up 8 bases; unmatched junction bases: 12. The CDR3, as DNA: TGTGCCTGGAGTGTCGTTTTGGAGGGGGCGGAAGAAAAACTGTTTTTT. This translates into CAWSVVLEGAEEKLFF.

Regarding this clone: Germline and junction disagree at one end, which may indicate a read error. The V gene is TRBV28, the J gene TRBJ1-1; the D gene is possibly TRBD1 (5 bases). Germline V CDR1 and CDR2: MDHEN, SYDVKM. There are 14 residues in the CDR3. The DNA of the CDR3 is TGTGCCAGCAGTTTGCCGACAGCGAACACTGAAGCTTCCTTT. Translation gives CASSLPTANTEASF.

The gene calls are TRBV27 and TRBJ1-1; TRBD1 agrees at 7 bases. CDR1 is MNHEY, CDR2 SMNVEV, per germline (reference sequence). The junction had 11 bases not matched to a gene; V was cut back by 4 bases and J by 6 bases. The CDR3 spans 15 residues. Here the CDR3 DNA reads TGTGCCAGCAGTTCTCCCCCGGGACAGCTACCTGAAGCTTTCTTT. It specifies CASSSPPGQLPEAFF.

The rearrangement joins TRBV21-1 to TRBJ2-7; the table names TRBD1, a call not compared with the DNA. TRBV21-1 is a documented pseudogene. The CDR3 spans 13 residues. The CDR3 protein is CAPEGQGELEQYF. The CDR3 DNA reads TGTGCCCCGGAAGGACAGGGAGAGCTCGAGCAGTACTTC.

This chain joins TRBV4-1 and TRBJ2-1; the D gene is possibly TRBD1 (6 bases). CDR1 and CDR2 (germline): MGHRA, YSYEKL. V was pared by 2 bases and J by 7 bases, with 9 bases between. CDR3 length: 13 amino acids. This CDR3 reads CASSQNRANEQFF. The DNA of the CDR3 is TGCGCCAGCAGCCAAAACAGGGCTAATGAGCAGTTCTTC.

The chain couples TRBV19 to TRBJ1-3, with D maybe TRBD1 (6 bases). CDR3 length: 19 amino acids. V lost 7 bases and J 0 bases, leaving 25 bases between the germline ends. Looked up from germline, CDR1 is LNHDA and CDR2 is SQIVND (reference sequence). The CDR3 nucleotides read TGTGCCAGTACACGTAAAGTAGGACAGCCATTTATCTCTGGAAACACCATATATTTT. This sequence encodes CASTRKVGQPFISGNTIYF.

The rearrangement uses TRBV5-6 and TRBJ2-2; possible D gene TRBD1, 6 bases. With 2 bases removed from V and 5 bases from J, the gap between germline ends came to 7 bases. Germline CDR1 SGHDT, CDR2 YYEEEE. The CDR3 sequence is 13 residues long. CDR3 nucleotides: TGTGCCAGCAGCTTTAGGGGGACCGGGGAGCTGTTTTTT. Translating it yields CASSFRGTGELFF. Complete variable domain (other parts from reference TRBV5-6 and TRBJ2-2): DAGVTQSPTHLIKTRGQQVTLRCSPKSGHDTVSWYQQALGQGPQFIFQYYEEEERQRGNFPDRFSGHQFPNYSSELNVNALLLGDSALYLCASSFRGTGELFFGEGSRLTVL.

The chain joins TRBV18 to TRBJ2-4, with TRBD1 as a possible D gene (6 bases). Trimming cost V 3 bases and J 0 bases, with 21 bases left between them. The germline V gene encodes CDR1 KGHSH and CDR2 LQKENI. This CDR3 is 19 amino acids long. The CDR3 loop reads CASSPVRPTGPLAKNIQYF. The CDR3 DNA sequence: TGTGCCAGCTCACCCGTAAGACCGACAGGACCTCTAGCCAAAAACATTCAGTACTTC.

The V gene is TRBV28, the J gene TRBJ1-6; 9 bases are shared with TRBD1. The CDR3 sequence is 16 residues long. The trim removed 4 bases at V and 4 bases at J, leaving 5 bases unmatched. The germline CDR1 and CDR2 sequences are MDHEN and SYDVKM. For the CDR3, the DNA is TGTGCCAGCAGTTACCGGGACAGGGTGTATAATTCACCCCTCCACTTT. Protein sequence: CASSYRDRVYNSPLHF.

This chain connects TRBV5-1 to TRBJ2-7, with a weak D call TRBD1 (5 bases). The CDR3 contains 16 residues. With 0 bases removed from V and 2 bases from J, the gap between germline ends came to 15 bases. Germline V lookup: CDR1 SGHRS, CDR2 YFSETQ. CDR3 nucleotides: TGCGCCAGCAGCTTGGGACAGCCCTCTGGGCCCTACGAGCAGTACTTC. It is translated as CASSLGQPSGPYEQYF.

The CDR3 here is CARSFPGQGGDQPQHF. CDR3 coding DNA: TGTGCCAGAAGCTTTCCGGGACAGGGGGGCGATCAGCCCCAGCATTTT. V and J are TRBV7-5 and TRBJ1-5; no check of the table's D call, TRBD1, against the DNA was made. TRBV7-5 is reported as a pseudogene. The CDR3 length is 16 residues.

The gene calls are TRBV11-2 and TRBJ2-2; 14 bases are shared with TRBD2. This CDR3 is built from 18 residues. Germline-derived CDR1 and CDR2 are SGHAT and FQNNGV. Trimming removed 7 bases from V and 4 bases from J; junction bases left unmatched: 11. CDR3 loop: CASKHLTSGGASTGELFF. CDR3 sequence (DNA): TGTGCCAGCAAGCATTTGACTAGCGGGGGGGCAAGCACCGGGGAGCTGTTTTTT.